Following are 7 T cell receptor beta chains from one sample sequenced in a study of patients and donors after allogeneic stem cell transplantation. In TCRdb, the RT-PCR reads were re-called with MiXCR into one record per CDR3 protein. The sample consists of hundreds of thousands of distinct CDR3 sequences, 15% to 20% of them appearing once. The sample taken for sequencing was blood, either unsorted or a sorted T cell fraction (not recorded which). These receptors originate from a human donor who was either an allogeneic HSCT recipient or a stem cell or donor lymphocyte infusion donor (not recorded which). It is not recorded whose cells these are; they may come from a transplant donor.

Ten or more counts support this clonotype. This chain's CDR3 is CASTDSGLVTDTQYF. In nucleotides, the CDR3 is TGTGCCAGCACCGACTCCGGACTAGTCACAGATACGCAGTATTTT. V and J are TRBV6-2 or TRBV6-3 and TRBJ2-3; 7 bases match TRBD2. After removal of 7 bases from V and 2 bases from J, the junction contained 9 bases not matched to a gene. Germline CDR1 is MNHEY and CDR2 is SVGEGT. This CDR3 contains 15 residues.

This sequence joins TRBV5-6 and TRBJ2-4; D is perhaps TRBD2 (5 bases). This CDR3 has 13 amino acids. The ends were cut back, 0 bases at V and 7 bases at J, with 8 bases in the middle. Germline-derived CDR1 and CDR2 are SGHDT and YYEEEE. The CDR3 is CASSLESGNIQYF. The CDR3 DNA is TGTGCCAGCAGCTTGGAATCGGGGAACATTCAGTACTTC. Looking up the rest from reference TRBV5-6 and TRBJ2-4 gives the full variable domain: DAGVTQSPTHLIKTRGQQVTLRCSPKSGHDTVSWYQQALGQGPQFIFQYYEEEERQRGNFPDRFSGHQFPNYSSELNVNALLLGDSALYLCASSLESGNIQYFGAGTRLSVL.

The genes are TRBV29-1 and TRBJ2-2; tentatively, D is TRBD1 (6 bases). V dropped 7 bases and J dropped 5 bases, with 20 bases sitting between them. The CDR3 extends over 15 amino acids. Germline CDR1 is SQVTM and CDR2 is ANQGSEA. For the CDR3, the DNA is TGCAGCGCTGTCTTCGGGACATTATATACCGGGGAGCTGTTTTTT. Residues: CSAVFGTLYTGELFF.

This clonotype has only a few counts. The chain has TRBV24-1 and TRBJ1-1; D call uncertain. Trimming left V 2 bases short and J 6 bases short, with 9 bases between. The CDR3 loop spans 13 amino acids. CDR1 and CDR2 from the germline V gene are KGHDR and SFDVKD. The CDR3 nucleotides are TGTGCCACCAGTGATTCGGTTACGGCTGAAGCTTTCTTT. This sequence encodes CATSDSVTAEAFF.

This clonotype was detected ten times or more. The rearrangement joins TRBV25-1 to TRBJ2-7, with D hard to call. This CDR3 region has 13 residues. Deletions cut 1 base from V and 0 bases from J, with 4 bases between. Per germline, CDR1 MGHDK and CDR2 SYGVNS. As DNA, the CDR3 is TGTGCCAGCAGTGAATCGAGCTCCTACGAGCAGTACTTC. Amino acid sequence: CASSESSSYEQYF.

The genes are TRBV6-5 and TRBJ2-2, with 7 bases fitting TRBD2. Germline CDR1 is MNHEY and CDR2 is SVGAGI. After removal of 0 bases from V and 7 bases from J, the junction contained 2 bases not matched to a gene. The CDR3 is 14 residues long. The CDR3 region is CASSYSTGGGELFF. The DNA of the CDR3 is TGTGCCAGCAGTTACTCGACGGGGGGCGGGGAGCTGTTTTTT.

This clonotype was found a few times. The chain couples TRBV6-5 to TRBJ1-2; no clear D. The CDR3 is 15 amino acids. Looked up from germline, CDR1 is MNHEY and CDR2 is SVGAGI. V was shortened by 1 base and J by 0 bases, with 9 bases between the two germline ends. The CDR3 loop reads CASSYYGGANYGYTF. CDR3 sequence (DNA): TGTGCCAGCAGTTACTATGGCGGAGCTAACTATGGCTACACCTTC.